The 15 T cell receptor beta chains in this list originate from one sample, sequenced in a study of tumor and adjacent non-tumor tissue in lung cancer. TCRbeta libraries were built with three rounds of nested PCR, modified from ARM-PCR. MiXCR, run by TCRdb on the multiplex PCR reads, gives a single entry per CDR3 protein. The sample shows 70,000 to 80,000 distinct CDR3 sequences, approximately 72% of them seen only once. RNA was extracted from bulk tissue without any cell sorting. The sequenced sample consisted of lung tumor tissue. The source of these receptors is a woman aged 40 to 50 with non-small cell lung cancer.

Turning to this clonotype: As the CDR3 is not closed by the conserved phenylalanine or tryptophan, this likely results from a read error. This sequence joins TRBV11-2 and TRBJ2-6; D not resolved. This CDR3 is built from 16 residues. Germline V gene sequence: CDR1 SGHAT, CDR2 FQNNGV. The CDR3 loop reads CVGSWSDLSGANVLTY. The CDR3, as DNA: TGTGTCGGCAGCTGGTCAGACCTCTCTGGGGCCAACGTCCTGACTTAC.

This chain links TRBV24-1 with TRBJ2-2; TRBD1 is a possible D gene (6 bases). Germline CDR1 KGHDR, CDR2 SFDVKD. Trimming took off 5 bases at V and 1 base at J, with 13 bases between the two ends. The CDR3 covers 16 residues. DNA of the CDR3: TGTGCCACCAGTGGCTCCGGGACACAGAACACCGGGGAGCTGTTTTTT. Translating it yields CATSGSGTQNTGELFF.

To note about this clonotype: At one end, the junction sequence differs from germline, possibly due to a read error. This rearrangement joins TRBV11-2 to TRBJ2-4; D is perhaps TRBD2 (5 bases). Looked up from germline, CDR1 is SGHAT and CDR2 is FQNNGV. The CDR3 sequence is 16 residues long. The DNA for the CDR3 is TGTGCCAACAGCCCGGGGTGGGAGTTAGCCGAAAACATTCAGTATTTC. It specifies CANSPGWELAENIQYF.

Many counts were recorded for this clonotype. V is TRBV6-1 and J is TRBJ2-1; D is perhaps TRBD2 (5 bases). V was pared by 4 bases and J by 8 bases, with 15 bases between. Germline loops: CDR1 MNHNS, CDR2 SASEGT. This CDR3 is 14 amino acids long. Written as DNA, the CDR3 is TGTGCCAGCAGTGGAGAGGGTGCCCTCCATGAGCAGTTCTTC. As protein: CASSGEGALHEQFF.

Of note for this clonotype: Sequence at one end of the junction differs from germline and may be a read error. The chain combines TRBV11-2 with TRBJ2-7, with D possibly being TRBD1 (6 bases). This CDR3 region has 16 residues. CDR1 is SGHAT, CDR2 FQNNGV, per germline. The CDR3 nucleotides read TGTGCCAGCAACCCTCTCGGTGGGCAGGGGTACTACGAGCAGCACTTC. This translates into CASNPLGGQGYYEQHF.

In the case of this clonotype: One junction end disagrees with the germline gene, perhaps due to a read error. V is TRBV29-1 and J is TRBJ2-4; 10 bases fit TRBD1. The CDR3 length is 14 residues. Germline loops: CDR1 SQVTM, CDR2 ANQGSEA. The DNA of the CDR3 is TGCGGCGCTGGAGGGGGACAGGGGTCTGACATTCAATACTTC. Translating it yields CGAGGGQGSDIQYF. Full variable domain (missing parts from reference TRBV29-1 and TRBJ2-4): SAVISQKPSRDICQRGTSLTIQCQVDSQVTMMFWYRQQPGQSLTLIATANQGSEATYESGFVIDKFPISRPNLTFSTLTVSNMSPEDSSIYLCGAGGGQGSDIQYFGAGTRLSVL.

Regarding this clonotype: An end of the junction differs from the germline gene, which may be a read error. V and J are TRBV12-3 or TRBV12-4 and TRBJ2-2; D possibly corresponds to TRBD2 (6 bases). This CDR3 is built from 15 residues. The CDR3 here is CASSVGGRVTGELLF. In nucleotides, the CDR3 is TGTGCCAGCAGTGTCGGGGGTCGCGTCACCGGGGAGCTGCTTTTT.

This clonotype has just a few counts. The CDR3 DNA follows: TGTGCCAGCACATTAAACCAAGAGACCCAGTACTTC. Its translation: CASTLNQETQYF. This chain joins TRBV2 and TRBJ2-5; D unclear. The CDR3 runs to 12 residues. V was cut by 7 bases and J by 0 bases, with 6 bases left in between. From germline, CDR1 is SNHLY and CDR2 FYNNEI.

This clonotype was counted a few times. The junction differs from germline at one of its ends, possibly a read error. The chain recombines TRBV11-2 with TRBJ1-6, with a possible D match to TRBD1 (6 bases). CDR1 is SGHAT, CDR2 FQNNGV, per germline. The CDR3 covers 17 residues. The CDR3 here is CASSLTLGTNRSSPLHF. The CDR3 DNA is TGTGCCAGTAGCTTAACATTAGGGACAAACCGGAGTTCACCGCTCCACTTT.

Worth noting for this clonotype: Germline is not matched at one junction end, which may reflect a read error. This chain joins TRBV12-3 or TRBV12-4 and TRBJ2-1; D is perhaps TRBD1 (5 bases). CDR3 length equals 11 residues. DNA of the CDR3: TGTGTCAGCAGTTTCGGACATGTAAAGTTCTTC. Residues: CVSSFGHVKFF.

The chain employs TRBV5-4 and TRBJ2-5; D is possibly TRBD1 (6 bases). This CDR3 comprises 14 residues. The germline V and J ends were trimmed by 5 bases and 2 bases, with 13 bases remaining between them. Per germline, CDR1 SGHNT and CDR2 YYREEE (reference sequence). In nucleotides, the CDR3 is TGTGCCAGCAGTACAGGACAGACTCAAGAGACCCAGTACTTC. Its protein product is CASSTGQTQETQYF. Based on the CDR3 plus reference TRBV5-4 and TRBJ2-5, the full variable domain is ETGVTQSPTHLIKTRGQQVTLRCSSQSGHNTVSWYQQALGQGPQFIFQYYREEENGRGNFPPRFSGLQFPNYSSELNVNALELDDSALYLCASSTGQTQETQYFGPGTRLLVL.

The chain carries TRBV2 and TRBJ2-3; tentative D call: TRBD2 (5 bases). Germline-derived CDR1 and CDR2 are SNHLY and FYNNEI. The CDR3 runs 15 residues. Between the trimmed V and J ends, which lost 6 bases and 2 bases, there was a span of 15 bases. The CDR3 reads CASRAQLEHTDTQYF. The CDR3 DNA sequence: TGTGCCAGCAGGGCTCAACTAGAGCACACAGATACGCAGTATTTT.

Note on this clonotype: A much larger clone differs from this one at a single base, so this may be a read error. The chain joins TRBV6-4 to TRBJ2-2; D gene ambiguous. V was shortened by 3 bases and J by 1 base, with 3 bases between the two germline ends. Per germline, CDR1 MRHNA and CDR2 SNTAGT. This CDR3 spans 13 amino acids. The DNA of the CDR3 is TGTGCCAGCAGTGAAATGAACACCGGGGAGCTGTTTTTT. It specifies CASSEMNTGELFF.

CDR3 sequence reads: CVNGPFSPHEQYF. The CDR3 region has the DNA TGTGTCAACGGGCCCTTCAGCCCCCACGAGCAGTACTTC. The rearrangement joins TRBV6-1 to TRBJ2-7; D remains ambiguous. CDR1 and CDR2 from the germline V gene are MNHNS and SASEGT. The CDR3 is 13 amino acids.

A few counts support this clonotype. CDR3 coding DNA: TGTGCCAGTAGTAGATTAAGCGGGATAGAACCCGGAGAAGAGACCCAGTACTTC. This encodes CASSRLSGIEPGEETQYF. This sequence joins TRBV19 and TRBJ2-5, with 7 positions matching TRBD2. In germline, CDR1 is LNHDA, CDR2 SQIVND (reference sequence). CDR3 length: 18 amino acids. The V segment lost 4 bases and the J segment 3 bases; nucleotides outside the gene matches: 17.